This T cell receptor (beta chain) originates from a study of T cell clusters in autoimmune cytopenias. Each sample's input was around 270 ng genomic DNA, about 38,000 genome equivalents. This CDR3 has 15 amino acids. Germline V gene lookup returns CDR1 MNHEY and CDR2 SVGAGI. TRB was amplified by touch-down multiplex PCR, primer pools A and B combined. TCRdb reprocessed the multiplex PCR reads, with one entry per CDR3 protein and no DNA. In total, the table holds fewer than 6,500 distinct CDR3 sequences. This chain joins TRBV6-5 and TRBJ1-1; TCRdb outputs TRBD1, but without DNA this stays unchecked. Sequenced sample: peripheral blood. The clonotype was recovered from a human donor with an autoimmune cytopenia or autoimmune hepatitis (not recorded which). This chain's CDR3 is CASTRDRGSYTEAFF.